These 19 T cell receptor beta chains came from one sample sequenced in a study of blood T cell repertoires in COVID-19. Libraries were prepared by immunoSEQ multiplex PCR; TCRdb keeps only in-frame clonotypes and omits some of them. The top ten clones hold roughly 1.5% of a sample with around 280,000 clones, 90% of them seen once. Source material: PBMCs or T cells enriched from blood (not recorded which). These receptors were obtained from a woman aged 18-29 years with acute COVID-19.

The chain is built from TRBV2 and TRBJ2-7; D ambiguous. The CDR3 has 12 residues. V lost 3 bases and J 3 bases, leaving 6 bases between the germline ends. CDR1 SNHLY and CDR2 FYNNEI come from the germline V gene. Here the CDR3 reads CASSDRGYEQYF. The CDR3 DNA follows: TGTGCCAGCAGTGATAGAGGCTACGAGCAGTACTTC. Together with reference TRBV2 and TRBJ2-7, the CDR3 gives the full variable domain: EPEVTQTPSHQVTQMGQEVILRCVPISNHLYFYWYRQILGQKVEFLVSFYNNEISEKSEIFDDQFSVERPDGSNFTLKIRSTKLEDSAMYFCASSDRGYEQYFGPGTRLTVT.

The table lists this clone with a count of one. The chain joins TRBV5-6 to TRBJ2-7, with 7 bases that match TRBD2. The germline CDR1 and CDR2 sequences are SGHDT and YYEEEE. Trimming cost V 2 bases and J 7 bases; bases outside gene matches: 18. There are 17 residues in the CDR3. The CDR3 spells CASSFEVGLAGDGEQYF. In nucleotides, the CDR3 is TGTGCCAGCAGCTTTGAGGTGGGGTTAGCGGGCGACGGTGAGCAGTACTTC.

V and J are TRBV15 and TRBJ2-1; 9 nucleotides match TRBD1. This CDR3 region has 16 residues. The J segment lost 4 bases and the V segment lost 0 bases, leaving 4 bases of the junction unmatched. Germline CDR1 LNHNV, CDR2 YYDKDF (reference sequence). CDR3 amino acids: CATSRETGGGYNEQFF. In nucleotides, the CDR3 is TGTGCCACCAGCAGAGAAACAGGGGGCGGTTACAATGAGCAGTTCTTC.

The chain recombines TRBV27 with TRBJ1-1, with TRBD1 matching 10 bases. The length of the CDR3 is 15 residues. Germline assignment: CDR1 MNHEY and CDR2 SMNVEV (reference sequence). With 6 bases clipped from V and 3 bases from J, the junction kept 7 bases outside the gene matches. The CDR3 DNA sequence: TGTGCCAGCAGGCGCACAGACAGGGGGCACACTGAAGCTTTCTTT. Its protein is CASRRTDRGHTEAFF.

The rearrangement uses TRBV20-1 and TRBJ2-5; 8 bases map to TRBD2. The CDR3 extends over 14 amino acids. Looked up from germline, CDR1 is DFQATT and CDR2 is SNEGSKA (reference sequence). V gave up 3 bases and J gave up 5 bases; unmatched junction bases: 8. The CDR3: CSASPSGRRETQYF. CDR3 nucleotides: TGCAGTGCTAGTCCCAGCGGGAGACGCGAGACCCAGTACTTC.

This chain links TRBV12-3 or TRBV12-4 with TRBJ1-3; D is undetermined. V gave up 5 bases and J gave up 7 bases, with 9 bases separating them. The CDR3 length is 12 residues. The CDR3 loop reads CASSPSRNTIYF. The CDR3 coding sequence is TGTGCCAGCAGTCCGTCTAGGAACACCATATATTTT.

This sequence joins TRBV5-1 and TRBJ1-2; no definite D call. The CDR3 has 16 amino acids. V was clipped by 0 bases and J by 2 bases, with 14 bases between them. Germline V lookup: CDR1 SGHRS, CDR2 YFSETQ. The CDR3 is CASSLGYKEMNYGYTF. The CDR3 DNA follows: TGCGCCAGCAGCTTGGGATACAAGGAGATGAACTATGGCTACACCTTC.

The chain couples TRBV9 to TRBJ2-1; the match to TRBD2 covers 7 bases. The ends lost 0 bases at V and 4 bases at J; junction bases unmatched: 13. This CDR3 is 18 amino acids long. CDR1 and CDR2 from the germline V gene are SGDLS and YYNGEE. The CDR3 DNA reads TGTGCCAGCAGCGTAGCATTCGGTGGGCGGGAGAAGTACAATGAGCAGTTCTTC. Its translation is CASSVAFGGREKYNEQFF. The full variable domain, its missing parts supplied by reference TRBV9 and TRBJ2-1, is DSGVTQTPKHLITATGQRVTLRCSPRSGDLSVYWYQQSLDQGLQFLIQYYNGEERAKGNILERFSAQQFPDLHSELNLSSLELGDSALYFCASSVAFGGREKYNEQFFGPGTRLTVL.

V is TRBV18 and J is TRBJ1-1; D possibly corresponds to TRBD1 (5 bases). The length of the CDR3 is 17 residues. Trimming cost V 3 bases and J 4 bases, with 21 bases left between them. Germline V gives CDR1 KGHSH, CDR2 LQKENI. CDR3 region: CASSPVRGSSRGTEAFF. The DNA for the CDR3 is TGTGCCAGCTCACCTGTACGAGGCTCGTCTAGGGGCACTGAAGCTTTCTTT.

V gene TRBV4-2 combines with J gene TRBJ2-5, with 7 bases identical to TRBD1. The CDR3 is made up of 15 amino acids. Per germline, CDR1 LGHNA and CDR2 YNFKEQ. The trim removed 0 bases at V and 2 bases at J, leaving 3 bases unmatched. The CDR3 DNA follows: TGTGCCAGCAGCCAAGATGTGGGACAGCAAGAGACCCAGTACTTC. This codes for CASSQDVGQQETQYF.

The chain links TRBV12-5 to TRBJ2-3; TRBD2 might be the D (7 bases). The CDR3 loop spans 17 amino acids. Trimming removed 3 bases from V and 2 bases from J, with 18 bases in between. CDR1 is LGHNT, CDR2 FRNRAP, per germline. The CDR3, as DNA: TGTGCTAGTGGTTTAGGTAGGGGGGGCGGAATCACAGATACGCAGTATTTT. Translation gives CASGLGRGGGITDTQYF.

This chain joins TRBV20-1 and TRBJ2-5; D not certain. The CDR3 extends over 11 amino acids. Per the germline V gene, CDR1 is DFQATT and CDR2 is SNEGSKA (reference sequence). V was cut by 7 bases and J by 3 bases, with 9 bases left in between. CDR3 in DNA: TGCAGTGGTCTATCGGAAGAGACCCAGTACTTC. Translating gives CSGLSEETQYF.

Only a few counts were recorded for this clone. The J gene is TRBJ2-3, the V gene TRBV6-5; 7 bases map to TRBD2. Germline CDR1 is MNHEY and CDR2 is SVGAGI. The CDR3 covers 13 residues. V trimming: 5 bases; J trimming: 9 bases; junction bases outside the gene matches: 8. This CDR3 reads CASSPILAATQYF. CDR3 in DNA: TGTGCCAGCAGTCCGATCCTAGCGGCCACGCAGTATTTT.

The chain's CDR3 is CASSELEGQPSYNEQFF. As DNA, the CDR3 is TGCGCCAGCAGTGAGCTGGAGGGACAGCCATCCTACAATGAGCAGTTCTTC. The rearrangement uses TRBV10-1 and TRBJ2-1; D is possibly TRBD1 (7 bases). From germline, CDR1 is WNHNN and CDR2 SYGVQD (reference sequence). Deletions cut 2 bases from V and 1 base from J, with 15 bases between. There are 17 residues in the CDR3.

V is TRBV7-2 and J is TRBJ1-2; D unclear. The CDR3 covers 16 residues. The V and J ends lost 2 bases and 0 bases respectively, with 13 bases between them. The germline V gene has CDR1 SGHTA and CDR2 FQGNSA. The CDR3 spells CASSLQAGPANYGYTF. The CDR3, as DNA: TGTGCCAGCAGCTTACAAGCAGGCCCGGCTAACTATGGCTACACCTTC. The entire variable domain, with the rest obtained from reference TRBV7-2 and TRBJ1-2, is as follows: GAGVSQSPSNKVTEKGKDVELRCDPISGHTALYWYRQSLGQGLEFLIYFQGNSAPDKSGLPSDRFSAERTGGSVSTLTIQRTQQEDSAVYLCASSLQAGPANYGYTFGSGTRLTVV.

The chain employs TRBV4-1 and TRBJ2-3; possibly TRBD2 for D (5 bases). This CDR3 contains 14 residues. Germline V gene data show CDR1 as MGHRA and CDR2 as YSYEKL. V shed 3 bases and J shed 1 base, with 8 bases lying between them. The CDR3 sequence is CASSHARGTDTQYF. The CDR3 DNA reads TGCGCCAGCAGCCATGCGAGGGGCACAGATACGCAGTATTTT.

This clone was seen just once. The J gene is TRBJ1-1, the V gene TRBV24-1; D uncertain. From germline, CDR1 is KGHDR and CDR2 SFDVKD. The CDR3 sequence is 10 residues long. Trimming removed 9 bases at V and 7 bases at J, with 8 bases between. The CDR3 spells CATAVGEAFF. CDR3 nucleotides: TGTGCCACCGCGGTTGGTGAAGCTTTCTTT.

The chain uses TRBV5-1 and TRBJ2-1; 12 nucleotides line up with TRBD1. Trimming at V came to 4 bases and at J to 0 bases, leaving 5 bases not matched to a gene. Germline V lookup: CDR1 SGHRS, CDR2 YFSETQ. This CDR3 spans 17 amino acids. CDR3 protein: CASSRDRGPTSYNEQFF. The CDR3 DNA reads TGCGCCAGCAGCCGGGACAGGGGGCCAACCTCCTACAATGAGCAGTTCTTC.

The rearrangement links TRBV7-8 to TRBJ2-1; 12 bases are a match to TRBD2. V gave up 5 bases and J gave up 0 bases; unmatched junction bases: 8. CDR1 and CDR2 from the germline V gene are SGHVS and FQNEAQ. The CDR3 is 18 amino acids. CDR3 sequence reads: CASSPGLAGSGSYNEQFF. The CDR3 DNA sequence: TGTGCCAGCAGCCCCGGACTAGCGGGGTCGGGCTCCTACAATGAGCAGTTCTTC. The complete variable domain, with remaining parts taken from reference TRBV7-8 and TRBJ2-1, reads GAGVSQSPRYKVAKRGQDVALRCDPISGHVSLFWYQQALGQGPEFLTYFQNEAQLDKSGLPSDRFFAERPEGSVSTLKIQRTQQEDSAVYLCASSPGLAGSGSYNEQFFGPGTRLTVL.